This T cell receptor beta chain was sequenced during a study of identical twins. Whole-study findings and limits: Cross-sectional statistical analysis, not tracking of the same donors, underpinned the conclusions. An excess of low generation probability was shown by twin-shared out-of-frame alpha sequences.

This CDR3 has 14 residues. Trimming shortened V by 2 bases and J by 5 bases, and 12 bases separated the two germline ends. The germline V gene has CDR1 MNHEY and CDR2 SMNVEV (reference sequence). TCRdb re-called the 5' RACE reads with MiXCR, one entry per CDR3 protein. The sample has some 660,000 distinct CDR3 sequences, less than 10% seen once. Details on this clonotype: Its antigen remains unknown.

The same specimen was also included in a second study, on yellow fever vaccine responses in identical twins.

The chain is built from TRBV27 and TRBJ2-5; D gene uncertain. The receptor was isolated from a woman in her late teens or twenties in good health. Input material: PBMCs. The CDR3 region is CASSLPLNSETQYF. DNA of the CDR3: TGTGCCAGCAGTTTACCTCTAAATTCGGAGACCCAGTACTTC.